Detailed here is one TCR beta chain. The sample is drawn from a study of blood T cell repertoires in COVID-19. For the study at large: From the United States, Italy and Spain came samples of acute and convalescent COVID-19. PBMCs, B-cell-depleted T cells, or T cells provided the cDNA or gDNA that made up the material.

The germline V gene encodes CDR1 LNHDA and CDR2 SQIVND (reference sequence). V trimming: 4 bases; J trimming: 1 base; junction bases outside the gene matches: 15. This CDR3 comprises 18 residues. As handled by the study authors: Researchers report that nucleated cell counts were estimated from reference gene primer amplification. TCRdb keeps only in-frame clones here, not all; method: immunoSEQ multiplex PCR. The V and J calls and clone size are taken from that table; D and trimming were inferred from the DNA. The repertoire has approximately 76,000 clones, approximately 89% of them found once; the top ten carry more than 8%.

The clonotype comes from a human donor in a cohort sampled during active COVID-19. The specimen sequenced was peripheral blood. The rearrangement links TRBV19 to TRBJ2-7, with 8 bases matching TRBD2. CDR3 sequence: CASSTSPAGGGRSYEQYF. The CDR3 DNA follows: TGTGCCAGTAGTACCTCCCCCGCAGGCGGGGGGCGGTCCTACGAGCAGTACTTC. The full variable domain, its missing parts supplied by reference TRBV19 and TRBJ2-7, is DGGITQSPKYLFRKEGQNVTLSCEQNLNHDAMYWYRQDPGQGLRLIYYSQIVNDFQKGDIAEGYSVSREKKESFPLTVTSAQKNPTAFYLCASSTSPAGGGRSYEQYFGPGTRLTVT.